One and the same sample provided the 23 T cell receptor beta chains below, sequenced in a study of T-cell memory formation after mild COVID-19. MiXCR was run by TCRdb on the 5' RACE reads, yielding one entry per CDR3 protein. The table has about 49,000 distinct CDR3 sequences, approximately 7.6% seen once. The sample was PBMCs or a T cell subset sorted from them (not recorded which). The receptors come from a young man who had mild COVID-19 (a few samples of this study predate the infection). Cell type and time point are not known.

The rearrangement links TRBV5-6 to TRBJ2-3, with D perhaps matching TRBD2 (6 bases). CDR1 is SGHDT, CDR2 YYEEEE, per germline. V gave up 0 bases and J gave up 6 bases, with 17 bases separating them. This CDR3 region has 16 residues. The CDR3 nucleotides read TGTGCCAGCAGCTTGGTTAGTTGGACGGGGGTGGATACGCAGTATTTT. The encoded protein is CASSLVSWTGVDTQYF.

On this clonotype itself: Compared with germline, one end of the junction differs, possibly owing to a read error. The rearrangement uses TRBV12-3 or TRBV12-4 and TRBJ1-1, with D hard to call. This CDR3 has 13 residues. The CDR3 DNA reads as TGTGCCAGCAGTTTTCCGGGGAACACTGTAGCTTTCTTT. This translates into CASSFPGNTVAFF.

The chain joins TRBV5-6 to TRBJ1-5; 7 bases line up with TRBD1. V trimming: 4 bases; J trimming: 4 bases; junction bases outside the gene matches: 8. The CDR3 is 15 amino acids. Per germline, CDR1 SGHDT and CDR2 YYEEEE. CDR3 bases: TGTGCCAGCAGCGGAACGGGACAGTTAAATCAGCCCCAGCATTTT. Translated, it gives CASSGTGQLNQPQHF.

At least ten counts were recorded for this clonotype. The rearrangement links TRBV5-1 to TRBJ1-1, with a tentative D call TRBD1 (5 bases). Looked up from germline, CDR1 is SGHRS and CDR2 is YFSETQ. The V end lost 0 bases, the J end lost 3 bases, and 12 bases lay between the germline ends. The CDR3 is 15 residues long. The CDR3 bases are TGCGCCAGCAGCTTGGCCGGGGGACGCGACACTGAAGCTTTCTTT. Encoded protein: CASSLAGGRDTEAFF.

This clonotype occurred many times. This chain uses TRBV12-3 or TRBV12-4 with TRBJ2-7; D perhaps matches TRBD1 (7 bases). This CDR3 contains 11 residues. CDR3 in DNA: TGTGCCAGCAGTTCCCAGGGGGACTTAAGCGTC. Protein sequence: CASSSQGDLSV.

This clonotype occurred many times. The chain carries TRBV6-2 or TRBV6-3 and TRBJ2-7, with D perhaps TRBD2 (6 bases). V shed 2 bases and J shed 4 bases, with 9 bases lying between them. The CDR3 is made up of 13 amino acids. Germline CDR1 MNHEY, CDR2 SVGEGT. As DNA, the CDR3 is TGTGCCAGCAGTTACCGACGGGGGTACGAGCAGTACGTC. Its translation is CASSYRRGYEQYV.

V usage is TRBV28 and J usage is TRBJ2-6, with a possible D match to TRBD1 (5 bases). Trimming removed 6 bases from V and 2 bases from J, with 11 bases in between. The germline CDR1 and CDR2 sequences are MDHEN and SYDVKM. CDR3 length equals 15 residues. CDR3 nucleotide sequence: TGTGCCAGCAGAGACACAGGTGCTGGGGCCAACGTCCTGACTTTC. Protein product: CASRDTGAGANVLTF.

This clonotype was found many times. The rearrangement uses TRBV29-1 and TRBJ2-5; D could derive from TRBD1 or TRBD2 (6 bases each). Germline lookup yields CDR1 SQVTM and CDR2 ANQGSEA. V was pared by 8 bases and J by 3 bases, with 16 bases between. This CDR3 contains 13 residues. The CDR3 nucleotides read TGCAGCACCCAAAGGGGGGCGGAAGAGACCCAGTACTTC. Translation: CSTQRGAEETQYF.

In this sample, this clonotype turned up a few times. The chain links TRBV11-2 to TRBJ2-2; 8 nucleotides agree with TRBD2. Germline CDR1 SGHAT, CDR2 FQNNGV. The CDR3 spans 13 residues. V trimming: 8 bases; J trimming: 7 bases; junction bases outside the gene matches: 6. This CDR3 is CASLAGGRGELFF. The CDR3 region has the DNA TGTGCCAGCCTAGCGGGCGGCCGCGGGGAGCTGTTTTTT.

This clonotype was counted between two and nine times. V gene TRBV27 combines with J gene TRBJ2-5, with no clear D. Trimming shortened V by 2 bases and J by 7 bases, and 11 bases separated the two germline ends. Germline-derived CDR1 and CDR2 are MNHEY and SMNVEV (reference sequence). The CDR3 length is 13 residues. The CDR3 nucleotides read TGTGCCAGCAGTTTAACCTGGTCGGGGACCCAGTACTTC. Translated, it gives CASSLTWSGTQYF.

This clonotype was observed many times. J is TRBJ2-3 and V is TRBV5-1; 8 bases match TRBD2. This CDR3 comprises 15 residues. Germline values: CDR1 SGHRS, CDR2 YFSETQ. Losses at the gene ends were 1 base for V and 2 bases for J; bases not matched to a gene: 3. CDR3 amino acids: CASSLNGGDTDTQYF. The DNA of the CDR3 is TGCGCCAGCAGCTTGAACGGGGGGGACACAGATACGCAGTATTTT.

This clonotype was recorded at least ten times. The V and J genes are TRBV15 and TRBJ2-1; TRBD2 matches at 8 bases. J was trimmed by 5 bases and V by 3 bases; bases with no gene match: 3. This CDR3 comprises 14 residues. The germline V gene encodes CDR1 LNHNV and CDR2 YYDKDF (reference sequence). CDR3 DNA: TGTGCCACCAGCAGGCGGGGGGCTAACAATGAGCAGTTCTTC. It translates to CATSRRGANNEQFF.

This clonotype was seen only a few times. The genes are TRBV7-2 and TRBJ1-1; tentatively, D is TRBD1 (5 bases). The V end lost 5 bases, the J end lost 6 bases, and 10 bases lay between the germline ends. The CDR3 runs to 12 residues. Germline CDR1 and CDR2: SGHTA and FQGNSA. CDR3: CASSPGRAEAFF. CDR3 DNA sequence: TGTGCCAGCAGCCCGGGACGGGCTGAAGCTTTCTTT.

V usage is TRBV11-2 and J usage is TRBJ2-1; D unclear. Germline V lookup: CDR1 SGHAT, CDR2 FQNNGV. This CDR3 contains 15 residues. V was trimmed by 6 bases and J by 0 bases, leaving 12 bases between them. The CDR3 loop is CASRRDPSSYNEQFF. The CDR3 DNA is TGTGCCAGCAGACGTGACCCAAGCTCCTACAATGAGCAGTTCTTC. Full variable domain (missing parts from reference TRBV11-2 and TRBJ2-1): EAGVAQSPRYKIIEKRQSVAFWCNPISGHATLYWYQQILGQGPKLLIQFQNNGVVDDSQLPKDRFSAERLKGVDSTLKIQPAKLEDSAVYLCASRRDPSSYNEQFFGPGTRLTVL.

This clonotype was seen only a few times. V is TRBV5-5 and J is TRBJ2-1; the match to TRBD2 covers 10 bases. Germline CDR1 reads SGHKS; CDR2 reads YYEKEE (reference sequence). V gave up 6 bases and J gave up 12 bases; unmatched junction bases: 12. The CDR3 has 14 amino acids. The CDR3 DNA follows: TGTGCCAGCACCCAGGTAGCGGGGGGTAGGGGGCAGTTCTTC. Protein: CASTQVAGGRGQFF. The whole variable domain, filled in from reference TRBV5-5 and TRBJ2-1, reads DAGVTQSPTHLIKTRGQQVTLRCSPISGHKSVSWYQQVLGQGPQFIFQYYEKEERGRGNFPDRFSARQFPNYSSELNVNALLLGDSALYLCASTQVAGGRGQFFGPGTRLTVL.

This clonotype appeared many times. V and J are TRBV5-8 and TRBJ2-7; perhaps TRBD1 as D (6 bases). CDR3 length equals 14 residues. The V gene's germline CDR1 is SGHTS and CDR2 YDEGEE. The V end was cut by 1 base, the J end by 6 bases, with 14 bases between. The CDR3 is CASSLMGAASEQYV. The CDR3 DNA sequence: TGTGCCAGCAGCTTGATGGGGGCGGCCTCCGAGCAGTACGTC.

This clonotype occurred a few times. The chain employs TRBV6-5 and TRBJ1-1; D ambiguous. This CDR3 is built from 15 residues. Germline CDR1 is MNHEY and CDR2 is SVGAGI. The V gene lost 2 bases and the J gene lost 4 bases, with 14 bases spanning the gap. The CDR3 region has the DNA TGTGCCAGCAGTTACGGGCGGGCAGCCTTCACTGAAGCTTTCTTT. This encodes CASSYGRAAFTEAFF.

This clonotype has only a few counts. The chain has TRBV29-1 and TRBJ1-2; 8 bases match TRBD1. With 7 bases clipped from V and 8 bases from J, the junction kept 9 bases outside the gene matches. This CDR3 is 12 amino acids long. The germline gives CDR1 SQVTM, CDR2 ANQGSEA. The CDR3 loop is CSARQGLLGYTF. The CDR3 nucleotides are TGCAGCGCACGACAGGGGCTCTTGGGCTACACCTTC.

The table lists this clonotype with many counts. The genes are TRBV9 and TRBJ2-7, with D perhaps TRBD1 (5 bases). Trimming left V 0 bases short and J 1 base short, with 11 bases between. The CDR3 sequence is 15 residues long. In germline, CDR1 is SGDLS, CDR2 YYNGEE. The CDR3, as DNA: TGTGCCAGCAGCGTAGATGAGACAGTATCCTACGAGCAGTACTTC. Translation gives CASSVDETVSYEQYF.

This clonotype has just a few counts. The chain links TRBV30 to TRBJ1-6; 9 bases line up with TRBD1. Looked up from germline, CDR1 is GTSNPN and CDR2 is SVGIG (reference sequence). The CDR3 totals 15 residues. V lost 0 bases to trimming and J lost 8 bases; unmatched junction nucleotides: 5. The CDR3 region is CAWSVRGQGDSPLHF. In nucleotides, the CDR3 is TGTGCCTGGAGTGTACGGGGACAGGGTGATTCACCCCTCCACTTT.

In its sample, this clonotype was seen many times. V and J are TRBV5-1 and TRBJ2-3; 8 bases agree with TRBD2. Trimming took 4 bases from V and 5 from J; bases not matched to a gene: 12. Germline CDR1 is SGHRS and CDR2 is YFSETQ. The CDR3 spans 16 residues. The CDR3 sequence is CASSRTTSEGGDTQYF. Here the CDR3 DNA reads TGCGCCAGCAGCAGAACGACTAGCGAAGGGGGAGATACGCAGTATTTT.

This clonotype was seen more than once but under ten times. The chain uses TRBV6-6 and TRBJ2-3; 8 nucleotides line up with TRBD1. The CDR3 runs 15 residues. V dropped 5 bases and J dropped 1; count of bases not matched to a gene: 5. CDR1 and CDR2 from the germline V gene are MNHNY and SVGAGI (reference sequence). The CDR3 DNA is TGTGCCAGCAGTCACCCGGGACAGGGCACAGATACGCAGTATTTT. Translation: CASSHPGQGTDTQYF.

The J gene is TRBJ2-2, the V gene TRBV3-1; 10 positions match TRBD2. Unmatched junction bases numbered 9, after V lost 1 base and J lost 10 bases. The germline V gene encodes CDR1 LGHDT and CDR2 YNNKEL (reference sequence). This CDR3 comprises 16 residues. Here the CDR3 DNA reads TGTGCCAGCAGCCAAGTTATAGCGGGGGGATCCGTGGAGCTGTTTTTT. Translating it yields CASSQVIAGGSVELFF.